One sample yielded the 30 T cell receptor beta chains listed below, sequenced in a study of T cells after yellow fever vaccination. MiXCR, run by TCRdb on the 5' RACE reads, gives a single entry per CDR3 protein. Of approximately 330,000 distinct CDR3 sequences in the sample, 9.5% to 15% were seen once. The material was CD4+ T cells sorted from PBMCs, obtained 15 days after the yellow fever booster vaccination. The source of these receptors is a young man who received the YFV17D yellow fever vaccine.

J is TRBJ1-4 and V is TRBV4-2; 7 bases agree with TRBD1. V gave up 3 bases and J gave up 8 bases; unmatched junction bases: 3. Germline assignment: CDR1 LGHNA and CDR2 YNFKEQ. The CDR3 contains 13 residues. The chain's CDR3 is CASSQGDSEKLFF. The CDR3 nucleotides read TGTGCCAGCAGCCAGGGGGACAGCGAAAAACTGTTTTTT.

The genes are TRBV5-1 and TRBJ1-2; the D is unclear. There are 15 residues in the CDR3. The V and J ends lost 4 bases and 3 bases respectively, with 16 bases between them. CDR1 SGHRS and CDR2 YFSETQ come from the germline V gene. CDR3 sequence reads: CASSQDFSDDYGYTF. CDR3 coding DNA: TGCGCCAGCAGCCAGGACTTCTCCGATGACTATGGCTACACCTTC.

CDR3 loop: CATSDASPAEQFF. The CDR3 bases are TGTGCCACCAGTGATGCCTCTCCGGCTGAGCAGTTCTTC. This sequence joins TRBV24-1 and TRBJ2-1; no reliable D call. Trimming stripped 3 bases from V and 9 bases from J, with 11 bases between. The length of the CDR3 is 13 residues. Looked up from germline, CDR1 is KGHDR and CDR2 is SFDVKD.

The chain carries TRBV20-1 and TRBJ1-1; D ambiguous. V lost 6 bases and J lost 3, with 11 bases in between. Germline CDR1 and CDR2: DFQATT and SNEGSKA (reference sequence). The CDR3 runs to 12 residues. The DNA for the CDR3 is TGCAGTGCCCGCCCTGTTGACACTGAAGCTTTCTTT. Protein: CSARPVDTEAFF.

This chain connects TRBV20-1 to TRBJ1-6, with D possibly TRBD1 on 5 matching bases. CDR3 length: 16 amino acids. CDR1 is DFQATT, CDR2 SNEGSKA, per germline (reference sequence). The V gene lost 4 bases and the J gene lost 0 bases, with 13 bases spanning the gap. In nucleotides, the CDR3 is TGCAGTGCTAATAATCGACAGAGCTCCTATAATTCACCCCTCCACTTT. It encodes CSANNRQSSYNSPLHF.

To note about this clonotype: A read error may account for a junction end that differs from germline. The chain carries TRBV27 and TRBJ2-1; D possibly corresponds to TRBD1 (6 bases). CDR1 MNHEY and CDR2 SMNVEV come from the germline V gene (reference sequence). CDR3 length equals 14 residues. The CDR3 region has the DNA TGTGCCAGCAGTTTATGGGGACGGGACAAAGAGCAGTTCTTC. This encodes CASSLWGRDKEQFF.

This clonotype was seen a few times. The chain recombines TRBV20-1 with TRBJ1-2, with no clear D. CDR3 size: 14 residues. In germline, CDR1 is DFQATT, CDR2 SNEGSKA (reference sequence). Trimming removed 2 bases from V and 6 bases from J, with 16 bases in between. The CDR3 coding sequence is TGCAGTGCTAGAAGCCCCTCCCGGGTGGATGGCTACACCTTC. Amino acids: CSARSPSRVDGYTF.

The chain uses TRBV7-9 and TRBJ2-3; 7 bases agree with TRBD2. The V segment lost 7 bases and the J segment 1 base; nucleotides outside the gene matches: 8. This CDR3 region has 15 residues. Germline V gene lookup returns CDR1 SEHNR and CDR2 FQNEAQ (reference sequence). The DNA of the CDR3 is TGTGCCAGCAACCGCGAGGGAGGGGGCACAGATACGCAGTATTTT. Translated, it gives CASNREGGGTDTQYF.

The CDR3 here is CASRPQGLAGFGEQFF. Written as DNA, the CDR3 is TGTGCCAGCAGACCACAGGGACTAGCGGGGTTTGGTGAGCAGTTCTTC. The chain has TRBV12-3 or TRBV12-4 and TRBJ2-1; 13 nucleotides line up with TRBD2. CDR3 length: 16 residues. Losses at the gene ends were 6 bases for V and 9 bases for J; bases not matched to a gene: 11.

This clonotype was counted between two and nine times. The chain couples TRBV19 to TRBJ1-4, with 7 bases aligning to TRBD1. CDR3 length equals 15 residues. Unmatched junction bases numbered 7, after V lost 5 bases and J lost 4 bases. Germline CDR1 is LNHDA and CDR2 is SQIVND (reference sequence). The CDR3 reads CASSSVGTVNEKLFF. In nucleotides, the CDR3 is TGTGCCAGTAGTTCCGTGGGGACAGTTAATGAAAAACTGTTTTTT.

The chain couples TRBV20-1 to TRBJ1-3; the D is unclear. Germline loops: CDR1 DFQATT, CDR2 SNEGSKA (reference sequence). The CDR3 extends over 15 amino acids. V was clipped by 0 bases and J by 0 bases, with 9 bases between them. CDR3 protein: CSARDAGNSGNTIYF. CDR3 DNA: TGCAGTGCTAGAGATGCGGGGAACTCTGGAAACACCATATATTTT.

The rearrangement uses TRBV4-1 and TRBJ1-5; D gene unclear. The CDR3 consists of 15 residues. Germline values: CDR1 MGHRA, CDR2 YSYEKL. Trimming cost V 0 bases and J 9 bases, with 15 bases left between them. The CDR3 spells CASSQDEVDRRPQHF. CDR3 DNA sequence: TGCGCCAGCAGCCAAGATGAGGTCGATCGTAGGCCCCAGCATTTT.

This clonotype was observed a handful of times. This chain links TRBV20-1 with TRBJ2-1; TRBD1 aligns across 9 bases. The CDR3 consists of 15 residues. From germline, CDR1 is DFQATT and CDR2 SNEGSKA (reference sequence). Trimming removed 4 bases from V and 3 bases from J; junction bases left unmatched: 7. CDR3 DNA: TGCAGTGCTATGGCGGGGGACAGGGTCTACAATGAGCAGTTCTTC. Its protein product is CSAMAGDRVYNEQFF.

On this clonotype itself: A much larger clone differs by one base, so this may be a read error. The gene calls are TRBV7-2 and TRBJ2-7; 7 bases line up with TRBD1. J was trimmed by 9 bases and V by 3 bases; bases with no gene match: 8. The CDR3 is made up of 13 amino acids. CDR1 SGHTA and CDR2 FQGNSA come from the germline V gene. CDR3 sequence reads: CASSLGSGGRQYF. The CDR3 nucleotides are TGTGCCAGCAGCTTGGGGTCAGGGGGTAGGCAGTACTTC.

This clonotype was detected a few times. The chain uses TRBV4-3 and TRBJ2-7; 8 bases match TRBD1. This CDR3 spans 16 amino acids. The ends lost 1 base at V and 3 bases at J; junction bases unmatched: 8. CDR1 and CDR2 (germline): LGHNA, YSLEER. CDR3 region: CASSQGQGANLYEQYF. The CDR3, as DNA: TGCGCCAGCAGCCAAGGGCAGGGGGCGAATCTCTACGAGCAGTACTTC.

This clonotype was seen more than once but under ten times. V and J are TRBV7-8 and TRBJ2-1, with D perhaps given as TRBD1 or TRBD2 (5 bases each). Germline-derived CDR1 and CDR2 are SGHVS and FQNEAQ. V was trimmed by 9 bases and J by 0 bases, leaving 15 bases between them. CDR3 size: 15 residues. CDR3 in amino acids: CASEPRGPSYNEQFF. CDR3 in DNA: TGTGCCAGTGAACCTCGGGGACCCTCCTACAATGAGCAGTTCTTC.

This clonotype showed up many times. This chain connects TRBV12-3 or TRBV12-4 to TRBJ2-3; TRBD1 or TRBD2 may be the D gene (5 bases each). Trimming shortened V by 3 bases and J by 6 bases, and 13 bases separated the two germline ends. The CDR3 extends over 14 amino acids. The CDR3 is CASSFVTEGDTQYF. The CDR3 nucleotides read TGTGCCAGCAGTTTTGTGACCGAGGGGGATACGCAGTATTTT.

V gene TRBV4-1 combines with J gene TRBJ2-3, with D perhaps matching TRBD1 (6 bases). Germline CDR1 MGHRA, CDR2 YSYEKL. The CDR3 has 13 amino acids. V dropped 5 bases and J dropped 6 bases, with 12 bases sitting between them. The CDR3 DNA sequence: TGCGCCAGCAGCGGACAGTCTTCGGATACGCAGTATTTT. It yields the protein CASSGQSSDTQYF.

This clonotype has a handful of counts. V is TRBV5-1 and J is TRBJ1-4, with 8 positions matching TRBD1. V was clipped by 7 bases and J by 8 bases; unmatched bases: 13. The CDR3 contains 15 residues. The germline gives CDR1 SGHRS, CDR2 YFSETQ. The CDR3 DNA follows: TGCGCCAGCGGCGGAGGACAGGGACGGAGAGAAAAACTGTTTTTT. Translating it yields CASGGGQGRREKLFF.

This clonotype was seen more than once but under ten times. This chain uses TRBV4-1 with TRBJ2-2; perhaps TRBD1 as D (6 bases). V lost 1 base and J 6 bases, leaving 18 bases between the germline ends. The CDR3 loop spans 17 amino acids. Per the germline V gene, CDR1 is MGHRA and CDR2 is YSYEKL. In DNA form, the CDR3 reads TGCGCCAGCAGCCAAGCAACAGGGACGAGGACTGCCGGGGAGCTGTTTTTT. Translating it yields CASSQATGTRTAGELFF.

This clonotype was counted only a few times. This rearrangement joins TRBV9 to TRBJ2-5, with D perhaps TRBD1 (6 bases). Looked up from germline, CDR1 is SGDLS and CDR2 is YYNGEE. Between the trimmed V and J ends, which lost 1 base and 5 bases, there was a span of 18 bases. This CDR3 has 16 residues. CDR3 residues: CASSVSQGYQGETQYF. CDR3 nucleotide sequence: TGTGCCAGCAGCGTATCTCAGGGATACCAGGGGGAGACCCAGTACTTC.

A few counts support this clonotype. The chain combines TRBV5-1 with TRBJ1-5; weak D call: TRBD1 (5 bases). The V and J ends lost 0 bases and 4 bases respectively, with 11 bases between them. Germline-derived CDR1 and CDR2 are SGHRS and YFSETQ. This CDR3 has 15 amino acids. In nucleotides, the CDR3 is TGCGCCAGCAGCTTGGGCGAGGGGATGAATCAGCCCCAGCATTTT. Protein: CASSLGEGMNQPQHF.

V usage is TRBV27 and J usage is TRBJ1-2, with TRBD1 matching 7 bases. CDR1 is MNHEY, CDR2 SMNVEV, per germline (reference sequence). Losses at the gene ends were 4 bases for V and 0 bases for J; bases not matched to a gene: 5. This CDR3 comprises 15 residues. The DNA of the CDR3 is TGTGCCAGCAGTTCCGGGACAGAGGCTAACTATGGCTACACCTTC. Translation gives CASSSGTEANYGYTF.

This clonotype showed up just a few times. V usage is TRBV18 and J usage is TRBJ1-4, with D perhaps matching TRBD1 (6 bases). The V end was cut by 8 bases, the J end by 4 bases, with 14 bases between. This CDR3 comprises 14 residues. Germline-derived CDR1 and CDR2 are KGHSH and LQKENI. The CDR3 is CASARQEFNEKLFF. The CDR3, as DNA: TGTGCCAGCGCAAGACAGGAGTTTAATGAAAAACTGTTTTTT.

In DNA, the CDR3 is TGTGCCAGCTCACCACCGGTCCAGGACTATGGCTACACCTTC. Its translation is CASSPPVQDYGYTF. The chain employs TRBV18 and TRBJ1-2; D not certain. The V gene lost 0 bases and the J gene lost 3 bases, with 8 bases spanning the gap. This CDR3 is 14 amino acids long. In germline, CDR1 is KGHSH, CDR2 LQKENI.

This clonotype was seen many times. This sequence joins TRBV7-2 and TRBJ1-1; D remains unclear. V was trimmed by 5 bases and J by 0 bases, leaving 10 bases between them. Germline V gives CDR1 SGHTA, CDR2 FQGNSA. CDR3 length: 14 residues. The CDR3: CASSLPGLNTEAFF. The CDR3 DNA is TGTGCCAGCAGCCTACCGGGTTTGAACACTGAAGCTTTCTTT.

This clonotype was counted a few times. The chain is built from TRBV6-5 and TRBJ1-1, with D possibly being TRBD1 (6 bases). The CDR3 length is 13 residues. V was clipped by 10 bases and J by 0 bases, with 12 bases between them. Per germline, CDR1 MNHEY and CDR2 SVGAGI. The chain's CDR3 is CATSDRVNTEAFF. The CDR3 DNA reads TGTGCCACCTCGGACAGAGTGAACACTGAAGCTTTCTTT.

The rearrangement links TRBV4-3 to TRBJ2-1, with D unresolved. CDR3 size: 14 residues. Germline CDR1 and CDR2: LGHNA and YSLEER. The V and J ends lost 4 bases and 2 bases respectively, with 9 bases between them. The CDR3 spells CASSRKVAYNEQFF. The CDR3 coding sequence is TGCGCCAGCAGCCGGAAGGTTGCCTACAATGAGCAGTTCTTC.

Only a few counts were recorded for this clonotype. The CDR3 DNA reads as TGCAGTTTTGTCAGGGCAGGGTCTAACTATGGCTACACCTTC. Amino acids: CSFVRAGSNYGYTF. The chain combines TRBV20-1 with TRBJ1-2; D is perhaps TRBD1 (5 bases). Trimming cost V 8 bases and J 0 bases, with 16 bases left between them. The length of the CDR3 is 14 residues. Germline lookup yields CDR1 DFQATT and CDR2 SNEGSKA (reference sequence).

The chain links TRBV25-1 to TRBJ2-5; D gene unclear. Germline CDR1 and CDR2: MGHDK and SYGVNS. The V gene lost 3 bases and the J gene lost 5 bases, with 13 bases spanning the gap. The CDR3 has 14 residues. CDR3 loop: CASSEKGFGETQYF. Here the CDR3 DNA reads TGTGCCAGCAGTGAGAAAGGGTTTGGGGAGACCCAGTACTTC.